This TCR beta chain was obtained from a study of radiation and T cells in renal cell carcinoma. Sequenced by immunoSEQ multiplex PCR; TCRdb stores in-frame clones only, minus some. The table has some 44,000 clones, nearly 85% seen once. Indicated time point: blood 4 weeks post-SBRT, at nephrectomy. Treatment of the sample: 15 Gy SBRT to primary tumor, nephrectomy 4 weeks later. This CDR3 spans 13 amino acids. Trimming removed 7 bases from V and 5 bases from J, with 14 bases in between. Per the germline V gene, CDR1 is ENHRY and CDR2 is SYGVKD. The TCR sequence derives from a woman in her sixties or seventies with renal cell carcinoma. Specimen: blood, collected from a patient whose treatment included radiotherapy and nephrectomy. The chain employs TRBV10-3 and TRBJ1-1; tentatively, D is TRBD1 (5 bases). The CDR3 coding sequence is TGTGCCATCAAAGGGGTGACTGGTACTGAAGCTTTCTTT. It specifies CAIKGVTGTEAFF.